This TCR beta chain was documented in a study of T-cell memory formation after mild COVID-19. Background on the study: Largely donor-specific sequence clusters came from a couple of donors. Study-level points and caveats: Pre-infection memory harbored some responding clones, suggesting cross-reactive memory joined.

The germline V gene has CDR1 MDHEN and CDR2 SYDVKM. Between the trimmed V and J ends, which lost 5 bases and 3 bases, there was a span of 11 bases. The CDR3 length is 14 residues. Remarks on this clonotype: The antigen is unknown.

Constant-segment primers were used for 5'RACE, and the resulting TCR alpha and TCR beta cDNA libraries carried sample barcodes and UMIs. TCRdb passed the 5' RACE reads through MiXCR, listing each CDR3 protein once. This sample has some 440,000 distinct CDR3 sequences; approximately 23% occur once, and the top ten carry about an eighth. This chain links TRBV28 with TRBJ2-1; unclear D gene. The clonotype was recovered from an adult woman who had mild COVID-19 (a few samples of this study predate the infection). Cell type and time point are not known. Sample: PBMCs or a T cell subset sorted from them (not recorded which). DNA of the CDR3: TGTGCCAGCAGTCGCTTTAATGACTACAATGAGCAGTTCTTC. It yields the protein CASSRFNDYNEQFF.